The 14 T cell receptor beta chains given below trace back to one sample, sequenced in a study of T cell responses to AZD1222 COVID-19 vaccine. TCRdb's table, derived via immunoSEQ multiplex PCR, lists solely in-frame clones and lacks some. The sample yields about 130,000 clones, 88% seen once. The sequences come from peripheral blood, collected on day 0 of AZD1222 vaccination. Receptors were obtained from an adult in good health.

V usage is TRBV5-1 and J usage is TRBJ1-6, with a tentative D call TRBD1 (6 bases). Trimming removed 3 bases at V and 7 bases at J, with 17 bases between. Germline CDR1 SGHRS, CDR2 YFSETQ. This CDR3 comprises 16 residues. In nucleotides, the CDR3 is TGCGCCAGCAGCTCCGAAACGACAGGAGTCAATTCACCCCTCCACTTT. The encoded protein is CASSSETTGVNSPLHF.

For the CDR3, the DNA is TGTGCCAGCAATGATTCTGGGCGGGGAGACAATGGCTACACCTTC. It codes for CASNDSGRGDNGYTF. This chain uses TRBV3-1 (or the pseudogene TRBV3-2) with TRBJ1-2; D gene ambiguous. This CDR3 is built from 15 residues. The germline V gene has CDR1 LGHDT and CDR2 YNNKEL (reference sequence). V lost 7 bases, J lost 6 bases, and 21 bases lay in between.

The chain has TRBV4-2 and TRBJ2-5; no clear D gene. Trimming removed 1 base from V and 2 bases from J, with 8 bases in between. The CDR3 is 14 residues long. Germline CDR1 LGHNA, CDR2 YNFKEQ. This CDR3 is CASSQGRSQETQYF. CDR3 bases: TGTGCCAGCAGCCAAGGGCGGAGTCAAGAGACCCAGTACTTC.

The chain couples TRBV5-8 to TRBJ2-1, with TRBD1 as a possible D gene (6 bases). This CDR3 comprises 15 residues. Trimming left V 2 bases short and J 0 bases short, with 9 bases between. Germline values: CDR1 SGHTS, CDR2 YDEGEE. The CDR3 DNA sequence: TGTGCCAGCAGCTTCGGACAGAGCTCCTACAATGAGCAGTTCTTC. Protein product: CASSFGQSSYNEQFF.

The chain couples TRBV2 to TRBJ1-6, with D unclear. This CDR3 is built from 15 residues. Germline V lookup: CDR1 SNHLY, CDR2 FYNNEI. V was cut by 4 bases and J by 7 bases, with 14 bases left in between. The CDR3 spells CASSVQPTSNSPLHF. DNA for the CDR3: TGTGCCAGCAGTGTACAGCCTACTTCAAATTCACCCCTCCACTTT.

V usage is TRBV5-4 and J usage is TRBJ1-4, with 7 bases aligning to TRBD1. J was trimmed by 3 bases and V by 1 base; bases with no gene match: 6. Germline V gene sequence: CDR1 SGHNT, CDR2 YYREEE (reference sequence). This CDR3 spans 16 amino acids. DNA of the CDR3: TGTGCCAGCAGCTTGACAGGGGAAGGGGCTAATGAAAAACTGTTTTTT. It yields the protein CASSLTGEGANEKLFF.

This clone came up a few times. CDR3 sequence: CASSPRWGGVEETQYF. DNA of the CDR3: TGTGCCAGCAGCCCTAGGTGGGGGGGAGTGGAAGAGACCCAGTACTTC. The V call is TRBV7-9, the J call TRBJ2-5; 7 bases are shared with TRBD2. The ends lost 5 bases at V and 3 bases at J; junction bases unmatched: 12. Germline CDR1 is SEHNR and CDR2 is FQNEAQ (reference sequence). CDR3 length equals 16 residues.

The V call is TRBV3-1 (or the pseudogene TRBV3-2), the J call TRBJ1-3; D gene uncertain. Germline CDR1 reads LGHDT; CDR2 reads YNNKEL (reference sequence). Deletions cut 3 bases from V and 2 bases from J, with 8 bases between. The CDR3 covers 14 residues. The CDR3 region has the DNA TGTGCCAGCAGCCAGGGGAGTCCTGGAAACACCATATATTTT. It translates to CASSQGSPGNTIYF.

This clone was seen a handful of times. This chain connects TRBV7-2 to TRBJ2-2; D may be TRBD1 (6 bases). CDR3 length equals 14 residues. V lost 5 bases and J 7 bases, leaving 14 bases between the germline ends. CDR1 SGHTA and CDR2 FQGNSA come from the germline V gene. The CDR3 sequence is CASSPRSGDGELFF. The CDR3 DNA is TGTGCCAGCAGCCCCCGGTCAGGGGACGGGGAGCTGTTTTTT.

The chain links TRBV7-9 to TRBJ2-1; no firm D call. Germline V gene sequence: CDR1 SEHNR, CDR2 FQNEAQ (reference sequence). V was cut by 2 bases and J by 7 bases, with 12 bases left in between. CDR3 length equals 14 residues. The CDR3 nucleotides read TGTGCCAGCAGCTTACTTGAAGGGTGGAATGAGCAGTTCTTC. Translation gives CASSLLEGWNEQFF.

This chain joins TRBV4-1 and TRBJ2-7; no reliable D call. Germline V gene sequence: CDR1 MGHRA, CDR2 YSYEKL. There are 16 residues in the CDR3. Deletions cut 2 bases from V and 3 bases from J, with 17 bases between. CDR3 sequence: CASSQRVGNGHYEQYF. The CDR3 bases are TGCGCCAGCAGCCAACGGGTAGGGAACGGGCACTACGAGCAGTACTTC.

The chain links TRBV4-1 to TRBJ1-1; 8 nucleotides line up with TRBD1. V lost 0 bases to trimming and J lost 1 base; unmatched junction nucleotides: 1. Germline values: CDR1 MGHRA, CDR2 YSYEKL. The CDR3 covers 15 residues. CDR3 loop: CASSQEDRANTEAFF. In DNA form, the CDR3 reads TGCGCCAGCAGCCAAGAGGACAGGGCGAACACTGAAGCTTTCTTT.

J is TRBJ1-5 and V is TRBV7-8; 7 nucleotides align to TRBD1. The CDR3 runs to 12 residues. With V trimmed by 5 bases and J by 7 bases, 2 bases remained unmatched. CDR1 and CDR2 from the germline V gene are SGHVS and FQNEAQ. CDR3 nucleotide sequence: TGTGCCAGCAGCGTACAGGGGCAGCCCCAGCATTTT. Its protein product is CASSVQGQPQHF.

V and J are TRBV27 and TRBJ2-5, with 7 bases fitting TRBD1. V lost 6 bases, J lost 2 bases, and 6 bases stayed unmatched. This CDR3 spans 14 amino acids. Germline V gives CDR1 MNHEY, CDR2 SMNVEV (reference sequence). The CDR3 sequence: CASSPRGKQETQYF. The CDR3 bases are TGTGCCAGCAGCCCCAGGGGGAAACAAGAGACCCAGTACTTC.